This TCR beta chain is from a study of blood T cell repertoires in COVID-19. Study background: Whether acute or convalescent, the COVID-19 samples came from the United States, Italy and Spain. PBMCs, B-cell-depleted T cells, or T cells were the source of the cDNA or gDNA that made up the material.

About this clone: A read error may produce the germline difference seen at one junction end.

Authors' processing steps: Nucleated cell number was recorded as an estimate derived from reference gene primer amplification. Some clones are missing from TCRdb's copy, which holds only in-frame ones; the method was immunoSEQ multiplex PCR. V, J and clone size are those of that table, while D and trimming were read from the DNA. The table includes about 100,000 clones, 70% to 90% detected once. This CDR3 region has 17 residues. Per the germline V gene, CDR1 is SSHAT and CDR2 is FNYEAQ (reference sequence). Sequenced: peripheral blood. The chain joins TRBV7-7 to TRBJ2-2, with D tentatively TRBD2 (5 bases). This sequence was found in a man older than 75 with acute or convalescent COVID-19. The CDR3 DNA follows: TGTGCTAGCAGCTTTCTGGCTAGTCCCCTCGGGGCCGGGGAGCTGTTTTTT. Its protein is CASSFLASPLGAGELFF.